The 5 T cell receptor beta chains listed next were all sequenced from one sample in a study of T cells in Graves' hyperthyroidism and ophthalmopathy. TCR beta CDR3 regions were amplified from RNA transcripts. The TCR CDR3 first-round RT-PCR relied on the HTBI primer set. MiXCR, applied by TCRdb to the multiplex PCR reads, yields one record per CDR3 protein. The sample has hundreds of thousands of distinct CDR3 sequences, about 20% seen once. The sample consisted of blood. The receptors were sampled from a middle-aged man with Graves' ophthalmopathy.

This clonotype was counted at least ten times. DNA for the CDR3: TGTGCCTGGAGCGTCAGCGGGAGTGAGACCCAGTACTTC. It yields the protein CAWSVSGSETQYF. This chain joins TRBV30 and TRBJ2-5; TRBD2 matches at 8 bases. Germline CDR1 is GTSNPN and CDR2 is SVGIG (reference sequence). Trimming removed 3 bases from V and 5 bases from J; junction bases left unmatched: 5. There are 13 residues in the CDR3.

This clonotype has a count of ten or more. The V gene is TRBV7-2, the J gene TRBJ2-5; 11 bases align to TRBD2. Germline V gene sequence: CDR1 SGHTA, CDR2 FQGNSA. With 3 bases clipped from V and 4 bases from J, the junction kept 4 bases outside the gene matches. The CDR3 covers 15 residues. CDR3 DNA: TGTGCCAGCAGCTTGGGTAGCGGGAGGGCAGAGACCCAGTACTTC. The encoded protein is CASSLGSGRAETQYF.

This clonotype was observed many times. In DNA, the CDR3 is TGTGCCAGCAGTGATACAAGGGCCAGCGGCGAGGGGGGCTACACCTTC. It codes for CASSDTRASGEGGYTF. The chain joins TRBV2 to TRBJ1-2; D perhaps matches TRBD1 (5 bases). V lost 3 bases and J 8 bases, leaving 22 bases between the germline ends. Per germline, CDR1 SNHLY and CDR2 FYNNEI. The CDR3 covers 16 residues.

The rearrangement links TRBV4-2 to TRBJ2-7, with D possibly called TRBD1 or TRBD2 (5 bases each). Germline CDR1 LGHNA, CDR2 YNFKEQ. The CDR3 length is 15 residues. Trimming cost V 0 bases and J 2 bases, with 11 bases left between them. The CDR3: CASSQDIRGTYEQYF. CDR3 coding DNA: TGTGCCAGCAGCCAAGATATCCGGGGCACCTACGAGCAGTACTTC.

In this sample, this clonotype turned up a few times. The chain is built from TRBV12-3 or TRBV12-4 and TRBJ2-5; maybe TRBD2 (6 bases). V was shortened by 6 bases and J by 5 bases, with 19 bases between the two germline ends. This CDR3 is 15 amino acids long. CDR3 in DNA: TGTGCCAGCAGGCTGCAACCGGGACTTGGGGAGACCCAGTACTTC. This gives the protein CASRLQPGLGETQYF.